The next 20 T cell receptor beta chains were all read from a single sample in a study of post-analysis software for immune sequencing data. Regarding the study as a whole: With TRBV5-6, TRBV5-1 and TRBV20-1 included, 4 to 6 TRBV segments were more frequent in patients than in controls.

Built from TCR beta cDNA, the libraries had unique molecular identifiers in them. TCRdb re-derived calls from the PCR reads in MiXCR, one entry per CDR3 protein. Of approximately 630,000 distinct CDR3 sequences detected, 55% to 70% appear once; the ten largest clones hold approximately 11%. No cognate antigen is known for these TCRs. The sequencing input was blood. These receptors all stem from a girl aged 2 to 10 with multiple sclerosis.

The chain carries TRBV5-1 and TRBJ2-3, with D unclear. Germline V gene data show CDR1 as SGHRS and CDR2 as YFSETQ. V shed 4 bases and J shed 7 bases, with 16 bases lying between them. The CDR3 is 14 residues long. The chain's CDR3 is CASSPRSDGNTQYF. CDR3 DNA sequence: TGCGCCAGCAGCCCCCGTTCGGACGGAAATACGCAGTATTTT.

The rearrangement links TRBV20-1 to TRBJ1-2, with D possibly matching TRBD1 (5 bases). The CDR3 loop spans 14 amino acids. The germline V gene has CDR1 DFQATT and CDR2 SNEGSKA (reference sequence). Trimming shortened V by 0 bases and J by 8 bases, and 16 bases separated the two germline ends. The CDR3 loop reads CSARENRNPGGYTF. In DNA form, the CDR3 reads TGCAGTGCTAGAGAGAACAGGAACCCAGGAGGCTACACCTTC.

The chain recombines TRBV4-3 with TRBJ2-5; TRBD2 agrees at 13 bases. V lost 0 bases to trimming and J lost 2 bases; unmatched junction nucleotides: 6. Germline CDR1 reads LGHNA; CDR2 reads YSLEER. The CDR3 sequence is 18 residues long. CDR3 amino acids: CASSQDRLAGGIQETQYF. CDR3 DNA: TGCGCCAGCAGCCAAGATCGACTAGCGGGGGGAATACAAGAGACCCAGTACTTC.

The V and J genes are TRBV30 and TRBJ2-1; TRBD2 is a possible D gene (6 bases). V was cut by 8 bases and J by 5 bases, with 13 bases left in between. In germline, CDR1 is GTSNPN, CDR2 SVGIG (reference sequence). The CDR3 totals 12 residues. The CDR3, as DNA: TGTGCCGGCGGGGCGTCTCACAATGAGCAGTTCTTC. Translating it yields CAGGASHNEQFF.

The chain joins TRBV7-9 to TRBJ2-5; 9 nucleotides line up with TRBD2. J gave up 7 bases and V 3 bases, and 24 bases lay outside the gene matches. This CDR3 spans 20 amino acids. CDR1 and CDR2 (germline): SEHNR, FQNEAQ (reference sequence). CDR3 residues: CASSLLAGFTLATRSGTQYF. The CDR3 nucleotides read TGTGCCAGCAGCTTGCTAGCGGGGTTTACCTTGGCGACCAGATCGGGGACCCAGTACTTC.

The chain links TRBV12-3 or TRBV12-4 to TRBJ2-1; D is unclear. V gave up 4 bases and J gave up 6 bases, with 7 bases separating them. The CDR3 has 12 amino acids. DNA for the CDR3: TGTGCCAGCAGTTCCCGCCCCAATGAGCAGTTCTTC. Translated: CASSSRPNEQFF.

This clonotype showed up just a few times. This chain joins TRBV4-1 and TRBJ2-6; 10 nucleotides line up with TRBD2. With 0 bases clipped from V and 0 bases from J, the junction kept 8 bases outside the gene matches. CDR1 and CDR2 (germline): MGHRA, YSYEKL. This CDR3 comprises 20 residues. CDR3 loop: CASSQDQLAGVTSGANVLTF. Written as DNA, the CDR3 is TGCGCCAGCAGCCAAGATCAGCTAGCGGGAGTCACCTCTGGGGCCAACGTCCTGACTTTC.

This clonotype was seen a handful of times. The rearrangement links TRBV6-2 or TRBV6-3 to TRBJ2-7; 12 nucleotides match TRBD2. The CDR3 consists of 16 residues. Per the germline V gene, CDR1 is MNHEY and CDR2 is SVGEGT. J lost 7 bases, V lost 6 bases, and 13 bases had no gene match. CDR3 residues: CASSSGLAGPSSEQYF. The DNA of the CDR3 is TGTGCCAGCAGCTCAGGACTAGCGGGACCCTCCAGTGAGCAGTACTTC.

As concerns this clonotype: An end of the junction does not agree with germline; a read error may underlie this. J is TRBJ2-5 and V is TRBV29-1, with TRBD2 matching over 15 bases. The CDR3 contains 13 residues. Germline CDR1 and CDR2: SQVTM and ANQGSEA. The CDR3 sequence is CSVGLAGGETPYF. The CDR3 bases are TGCAGCGTAGGACTAGCGGGGGGGGAGACCCCGTACTTC.

The CDR3 sequence: CAVTTTSGSLEQYF. CDR3 in DNA: TGTGCCGTCACCACGACTAGCGGGAGCCTCGAGCAGTACTTC. The rearrangement joins TRBV10-3 to TRBJ2-5; TRBD2 matches 12 bases. The J call may be in error: the DNA end matches TRBJ2-7 better. The CDR3 spans 14 residues. The germline V gene has CDR1 ENHRY and CDR2 SYGVKD.

CDR3 coding DNA: TGCAGCGGCGGACATGGGAACACTGAAGCTTTCTTT. Its protein product is CSGGHGNTEAFF. The rearrangement links TRBV29-1 to TRBJ1-1; tentatively, D is TRBD1 (5 bases). The CDR3 is made up of 12 amino acids. V dropped 7 bases and J dropped 1 base, with 10 bases sitting between them. Germline V gene sequence: CDR1 SQVTM, CDR2 ANQGSEA.

The CDR3 here is CASSSSGNGRNEQFF. In DNA form, the CDR3 reads TGTGCCAGCAGCTCGAGCGGGAACGGAAGGAATGAGCAGTTCTTC. This chain uses TRBV5-5 with TRBJ2-1; 7 bases match TRBD2. The CDR3 has 15 residues. The germline gives CDR1 SGHKS, CDR2 YYEKEE (reference sequence). J lost 7 bases, V lost 3 bases, and 10 bases had no gene match.

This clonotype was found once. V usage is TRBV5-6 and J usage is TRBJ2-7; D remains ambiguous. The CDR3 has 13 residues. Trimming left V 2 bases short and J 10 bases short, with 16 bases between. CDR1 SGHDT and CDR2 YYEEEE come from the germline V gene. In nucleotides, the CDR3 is TGTGCCAGCAGCTTCACCTATGATACGGAACAGTACTTC. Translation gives CASSFTYDTEQYF. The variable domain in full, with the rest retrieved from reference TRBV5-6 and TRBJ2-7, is DAGVTQSPTHLIKTRGQQVTLRCSPKSGHDTVSWYQQALGQGPQFIFQYYEEEERQRGNFPDRFSGHQFPNYSSELNVNALLLGDSALYLCASSFTYDTEQYFGPGTRLTVT.

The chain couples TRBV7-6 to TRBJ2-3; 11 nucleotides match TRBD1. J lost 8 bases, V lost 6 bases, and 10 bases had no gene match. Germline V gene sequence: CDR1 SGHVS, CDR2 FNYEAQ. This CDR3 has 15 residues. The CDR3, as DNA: TGTGCCAGCAGTCTCTCGGACAGGGGGCGTGGTACGCAGTATTTT. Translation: CASSLSDRGRGTQYF.

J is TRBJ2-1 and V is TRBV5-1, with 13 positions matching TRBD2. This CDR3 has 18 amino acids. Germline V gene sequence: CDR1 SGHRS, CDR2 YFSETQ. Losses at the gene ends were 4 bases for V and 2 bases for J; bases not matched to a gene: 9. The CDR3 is CASSLLTSGRTTYNEQFF. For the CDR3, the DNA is TGCGCCAGCAGCCTCCTGACTAGCGGGAGGACAACCTACAATGAGCAGTTCTTC.

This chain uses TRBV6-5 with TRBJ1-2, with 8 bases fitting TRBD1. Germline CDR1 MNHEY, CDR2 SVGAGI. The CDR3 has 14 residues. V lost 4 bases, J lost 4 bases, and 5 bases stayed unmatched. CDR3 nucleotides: TGTGCCAGCAGTTCGTGGACAGGGACCTATGGCTACACCTTC. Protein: CASSSWTGTYGYTF.

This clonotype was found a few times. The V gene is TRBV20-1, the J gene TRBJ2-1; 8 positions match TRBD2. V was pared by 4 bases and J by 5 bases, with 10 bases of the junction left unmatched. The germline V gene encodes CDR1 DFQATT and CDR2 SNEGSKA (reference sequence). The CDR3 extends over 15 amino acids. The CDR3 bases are TGCAGTGCTACCGTTAGCGGGGTTGCCGACAATGAGCAGTTCTTC. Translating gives CSATVSGVADNEQFF.

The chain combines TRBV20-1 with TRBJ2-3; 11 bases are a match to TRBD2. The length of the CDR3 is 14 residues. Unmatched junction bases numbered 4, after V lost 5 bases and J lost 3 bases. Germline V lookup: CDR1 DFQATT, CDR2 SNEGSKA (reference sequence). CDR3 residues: CSAYTSGRTDTQYF. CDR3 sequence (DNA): TGCAGTGCTTATACTAGCGGGAGAACAGATACGCAGTATTTT.

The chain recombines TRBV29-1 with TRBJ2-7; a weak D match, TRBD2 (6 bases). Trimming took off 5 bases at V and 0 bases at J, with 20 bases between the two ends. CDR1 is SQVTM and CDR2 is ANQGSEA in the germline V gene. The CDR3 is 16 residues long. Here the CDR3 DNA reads TGCAGCGTTTCAAAGCGGGCGGACGGGAGCTCCTACGAGCAGTACTTC. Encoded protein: CSVSKRADGSSYEQYF.

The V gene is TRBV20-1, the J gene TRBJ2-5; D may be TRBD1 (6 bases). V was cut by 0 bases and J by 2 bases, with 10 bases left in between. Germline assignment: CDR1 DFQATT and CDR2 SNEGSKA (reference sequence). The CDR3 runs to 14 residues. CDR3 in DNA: TGCAGTGCTAGAGACCAGGGGTGGCAAGAGACCCAGTACTTC. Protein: CSARDQGWQETQYF.